This TCR beta chain was retrieved from a study of T cells expressing NK-cell markers. The CDR3 is 20 residues long. Germline V lookup: CDR1 LGHNA, CDR2 YSLEER. It was by 5'RACE template switching with UMIs that TCR beta cDNA was made. One entry per CDR3 protein, without DNA, is what TCRdb gives after re-calling the 5' RACE reads. This sample's clone table lists some 280,000 distinct CDR3 sequences. Study-level findings and limits: These clonotypes also led the CD3+CD56-NKG2C+ fraction in a few donors. The HCMV specificity of the expanded NKG2C+ T cell clones stayed unresolved.

Notes on this clonotype: Its antigen is still unknown.

The TCR comes from a man aged 18 to 35 in good health. Sequenced material: blood T cells: a sorted CD56 or NKG2C T cell subset, CD4+ or CD8+ T cells, or bulk PBMC T cells (not recorded which). This chain uses TRBV4-3 with TRBJ2-3; checking the TCRdb D call of TRBD2 is not possible without DNA. The CDR3 spells CASSQDAPGTSGNRGDTQYF.